This passage covers 21 T cell receptor beta chains from one sample sequenced in a study of T cells in Graves' hyperthyroidism and ophthalmopathy. Amplified TCR beta CDR3 regions came from RNA transcripts. The HTBI primer set was used in a first-round RT-PCR of the TCR CDR3. TCRdb independently ran MiXCR on the multiplex PCR reads; one entry per CDR3 protein. The sample includes approximately 200,000 distinct CDR3 sequences, 15% to 20% of them seen just once. Sequences were obtained from blood. These receptors were taken from a man in his forties or fifties with Graves' hyperthyroidism.

This clonotype has ten or more counts. The chain carries TRBV7-2 and TRBJ2-7; the match to TRBD1 covers 7 bases. Germline CDR1 reads SGHTA; CDR2 reads FQGNSA. The CDR3 is made up of 14 amino acids. The V segment lost 4 bases and the J segment 2 bases; nucleotides outside the gene matches: 5. The DNA for the CDR3 is TGTGCCAGCAGCTCCGGGACAGAACCCTACGAGCAGTACTTC. Translating it yields CASSSGTEPYEQYF.

The chain carries TRBV7-3 and TRBJ1-1; D is unclear. Per the germline V gene, CDR1 is SGHTA and CDR2 is FQGTGA. The length of the CDR3 is 14 residues. Trimming removed 5 bases at V and 0 bases at J, with 10 bases between. CDR3 sequence (DNA): TGTGCCAGCAGCGTAGCTAACATGAACACTGAAGCTTTCTTT. It translates to CASSVANMNTEAFF.

The chain couples TRBV5-6 to TRBJ2-7; 8 positions agree with TRBD1. The CDR3 covers 13 residues. Germline-derived CDR1 and CDR2 are SGHDT and YYEEEE. The V gene end was trimmed by 4 bases and the J gene end by 4 bases; junction bases not matched to a gene: 4. CDR3 loop: CASSETGVYEQYF. The CDR3 DNA sequence: TGTGCCAGCAGCGAGACAGGGGTTTACGAGCAGTACTTC.

This clonotype was counted many times. The rearrangement uses TRBV6-1 and TRBJ1-5; weak D call: TRBD1 (5 bases). The CDR3 covers 15 residues. Germline V CDR1 and CDR2: MNHNS, SASEGT. The V and J ends lost 7 bases and 2 bases respectively, with 15 bases between them. The CDR3 sequence is CASIWWGSGNQPQHF. CDR3 sequence (DNA): TGTGCCAGCATTTGGTGGGGGTCTGGCAATCAGCCCCAGCATTTT.

Comment on this clonotype: This may come from a read error, since a much larger clone is one base off. The chain recombines TRBV5-8 with TRBJ1-5; D is possibly TRBD1 (5 bases). CDR3 length equals 13 residues. From germline, CDR1 is SGHTS and CDR2 YDEGEE. The CDR3 sequence: CASARDGNQPQHF. DNA for the CDR3: TGCGCCAGCGCCAGGGATGGCAATCAGCCCCAGCATTTT.

This clonotype was observed at least ten times. V and J are TRBV28 and TRBJ1-5; the D gene is possibly TRBD1 (5 bases). Trimming removed 6 bases from V and 0 bases from J, with 15 bases in between. The V gene's germline CDR1 is MDHEN and CDR2 SYDVKM. The CDR3 extends over 16 amino acids. The CDR3 nucleotides are TGTGCCAGCAGCCCGTGGAGGGGTCCTAGCAATCAGCCCCAGCATTTT. Translation: CASSPWRGPSNQPQHF.

This clonotype was seen ten or more times. The genes are TRBV7-2 and TRBJ2-2; the match to TRBD2 covers 9 bases. Trimming cost V 5 bases and J 2 bases; bases outside gene matches: 6. The CDR3 runs to 16 residues. CDR1 is SGHTA, CDR2 FQGNSA, per germline. The CDR3 DNA reads as TGTGCCAGCAGCGCTAGCGGGACAGCAAACACCGGGGAGCTGTTTTTT. Translation gives CASSASGTANTGELFF.

This clonotype was seen more than once but under ten times. This chain connects TRBV6-1 to TRBJ1-3; unclear D gene. The CDR3 runs to 13 residues. CDR1 MNHNS and CDR2 SASEGT come from the germline V gene. The V end lost 6 bases, the J end lost 3 bases, and 9 bases lay between the germline ends. CDR3 DNA: TGTGCCAGCAGCCGTGGGGTTGGAAACACCATATATTTT. Its translation is CASSRGVGNTIYF.

Only a few counts were recorded for this clonotype. V usage is TRBV5-1 and J usage is TRBJ2-2; 7 bases are shared with TRBD1. Germline V CDR1 and CDR2: SGHRS, YFSETQ. CDR3 length equals 15 residues. The junction had 10 bases not matched to a gene; V was cut back by 4 bases and J by 7 bases. Here the CDR3 reads CASSLQQGSVGELFF. The CDR3 DNA follows: TGCGCCAGCAGCCTCCAACAGGGGTCGGTCGGGGAGCTGTTTTTT.

This clonotype was picked up a small number of times. The chain recombines TRBV6-1 with TRBJ2-5; tentative D call: TRBD1 (6 bases). The CDR3 is 14 amino acids. The V end lost 6 bases, the J end lost 9 bases, and 20 bases lay between the germline ends. Germline V lookup: CDR1 MNHNS, CDR2 SASEGT. CDR3 DNA sequence: TGTGCCAGCAGAACCTCCGGGACACCGTTGCCCCAGTACTTC. Amino acids: CASRTSGTPLPQYF.

The chain links TRBV3-1 to TRBJ2-7, with TRBD2 matching over 7 bases. J gave up 3 bases and V 0 bases, and 5 bases lay outside the gene matches. The CDR3 length is 15 residues. Germline assignment: CDR1 LGHDT and CDR2 YNNKEL (reference sequence). This CDR3 is CASSQESGAIYEQYF. CDR3 coding DNA: TGTGCCAGCAGCCAAGAGAGCGGGGCTATCTACGAGCAGTACTTC.

Remarks on this clonotype: One end of the junction is discordant with germline, which a read error may explain. CDR3 region: CASGLGQRGGLDEQFF. CDR3 nucleotides: TGTGCCAGCGGCTTGGGTCAGCGGGGGGGCTTGGATGAGCAGTTCTTC. The V gene is TRBV5-4, the J gene TRBJ2-1; TRBD2 aligns across 10 bases. Germline loops: CDR1 SGHNT, CDR2 YYREEE (reference sequence). CDR3 size: 16 residues.

The chain uses TRBV12-3 or TRBV12-4 and TRBJ2-2; D might be TRBD1 (6 bases). The V end lost 6 bases, the J end lost 2 bases, and 10 bases lay between the germline ends. The CDR3 extends over 14 amino acids. CDR3 DNA: TGTGCCAGCAGGCCGGGACAAAACACCGGGGAGCTGTTTTTT. This encodes CASRPGQNTGELFF.

In this sample, this clonotype turned up many times. The chain links TRBV7-2 to TRBJ2-7, with 11 bases fitting TRBD2. The germline V gene encodes CDR1 SGHTA and CDR2 FQGNSA. This CDR3 contains 15 residues. Trimming cost V 0 bases and J 4 bases; bases outside gene matches: 2. The CDR3 DNA is TGTGCCAGCAGCTTAGCCCTAGCGGGGGGTTACGAGCAGTACTTC. Its translation: CASSLALAGGYEQYF.

This clonotype came up many times. This chain uses TRBV29-1 with TRBJ2-2; 12 bases are shared with TRBD2. CDR3 length: 15 amino acids. Germline V gives CDR1 SQVTM, CDR2 ANQGSEA. V shed 6 bases, J shed 1 base, and the junction held 3 bases outside the gene matches. The CDR3 DNA reads TGCAGCGTCCGGACTAGCGGGGTGAACACCGGGGAGCTGTTTTTT. It encodes CSVRTSGVNTGELFF.

This clonotype showed up many times. The chain joins TRBV9 to TRBJ2-1; 8 nucleotides line up with TRBD1. The ends lost 3 bases at V and 3 bases at J; junction bases unmatched: 5. CDR3 length: 15 residues. Per germline, CDR1 SGDLS and CDR2 YYNGEE. CDR3 sequence: CASSGQGAGYNEQFF. The CDR3 nucleotides are TGTGCCAGCAGCGGTCAGGGGGCCGGCTACAATGAGCAGTTCTTC.

The chain carries TRBV5-5 and TRBJ2-7, with D unclear. Trimming cost V 5 bases and J 3 bases, with 9 bases left between them. CDR1 is SGHKS and CDR2 is YYEKEE in the germline V gene (reference sequence). The CDR3 has 12 amino acids. CDR3 amino acids: CASRDASYEQYF. For the CDR3, the DNA is TGTGCCAGCAGGGACGCCAGCTACGAGCAGTACTTC.

At least ten counts were recorded for this clonotype. The chain joins TRBV3-1 to TRBJ2-1; D is ambiguous. This CDR3 is 15 amino acids long. V was trimmed by 1 base and J by 1 base, leaving 8 bases between them. The germline V gene encodes CDR1 LGHDT and CDR2 YNNKEL (reference sequence). The CDR3, as DNA: TGTGCCAGCAGCCAAGGTCTAGGATCCTACAATGAGCAGTTCTTC. Residues: CASSQGLGSYNEQFF.

This clonotype was seen many times. The chain uses TRBV29-1 and TRBJ1-1; a weak D match, TRBD1 (5 bases). CDR1 is SQVTM, CDR2 ANQGSEA, per germline. CDR3 length: 13 residues. V lost 4 bases to trimming and J lost 1 base, with 10 bases between them. The chain's CDR3 is CSVAGGANTEAFF. The DNA for the CDR3 is TGCAGCGTTGCAGGAGGGGCGAACACTGAAGCTTTCTTT. Full variable domain (rest looked up from reference TRBV29-1 and TRBJ1-1): SAVISQKPSRDICQRGTSLTIQCQVDSQVTMMFWYRQQPGQSLTLIATANQGSEATYESGFVIDKFPISRPNLTFSTLTVSNMSPEDSSIYLCSVAGGANTEAFFGQGTRLTVV.

The chain joins TRBV7-6 to TRBJ1-1; D call uncertain. V gave up 1 base and J gave up 6 bases, with 9 bases separating them. This CDR3 spans 13 amino acids. Germline V lookup: CDR1 SGHVS, CDR2 FNYEAQ. The CDR3 DNA sequence: TGTGCCAGCAGCTTAGGTAGTGTGGCTGAAGCTTTCTTT. This codes for CASSLGSVAEAFF.

This clonotype was detected ten times or more. This chain connects TRBV5-1 to TRBJ1-1; no clear D. The CDR3 consists of 14 residues. Per the germline V gene, CDR1 is SGHRS and CDR2 is YFSETQ. Trimming took off 1 base at V and 0 bases at J, with 7 bases between the two ends. The CDR3 loop is CASSLLQVNTEAFF. Here the CDR3 DNA reads TGCGCCAGCAGCTTGCTCCAGGTGAACACTGAAGCTTTCTTT.